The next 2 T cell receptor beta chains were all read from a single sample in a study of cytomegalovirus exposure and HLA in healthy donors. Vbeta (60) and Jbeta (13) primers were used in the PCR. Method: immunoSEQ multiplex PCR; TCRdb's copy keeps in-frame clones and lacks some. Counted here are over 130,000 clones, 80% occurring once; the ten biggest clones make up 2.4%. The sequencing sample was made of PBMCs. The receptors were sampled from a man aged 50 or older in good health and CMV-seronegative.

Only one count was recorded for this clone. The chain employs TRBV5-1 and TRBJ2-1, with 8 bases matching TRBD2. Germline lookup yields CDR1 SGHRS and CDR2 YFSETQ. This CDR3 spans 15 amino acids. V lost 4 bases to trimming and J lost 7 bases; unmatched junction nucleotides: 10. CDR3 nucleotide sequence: TGCGCCAGCAGCGGGATCGGGAGGGGGTTGAATGAGCAGTTCTTC. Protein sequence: CASSGIGRGLNEQFF.

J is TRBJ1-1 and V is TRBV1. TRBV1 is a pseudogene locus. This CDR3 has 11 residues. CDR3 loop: CTSSGNTEAFF. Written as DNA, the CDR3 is TGCACCAGCTCCGGGAACACTGAAGCTTTCTTT.